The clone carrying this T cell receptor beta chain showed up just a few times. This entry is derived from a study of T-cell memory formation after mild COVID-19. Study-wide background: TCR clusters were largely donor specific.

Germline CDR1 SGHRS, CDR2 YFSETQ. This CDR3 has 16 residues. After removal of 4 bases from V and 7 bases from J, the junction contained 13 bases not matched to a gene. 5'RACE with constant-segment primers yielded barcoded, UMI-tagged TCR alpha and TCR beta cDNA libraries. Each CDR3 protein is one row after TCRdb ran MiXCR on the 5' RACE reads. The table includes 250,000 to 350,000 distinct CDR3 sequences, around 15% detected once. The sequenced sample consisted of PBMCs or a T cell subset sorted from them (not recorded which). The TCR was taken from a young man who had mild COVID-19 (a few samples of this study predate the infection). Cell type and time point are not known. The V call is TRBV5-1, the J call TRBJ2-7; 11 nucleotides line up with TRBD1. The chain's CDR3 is CASSPGDRGFMGEQYF. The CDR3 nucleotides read TGCGCCAGCAGCCCTGGGGACAGGGGGTTTATGGGAGAGCAGTACTTC.